Sequencing of this TCR beta chain was carried out in a study of blood T cell repertoires in COVID-19. Germline assignment: CDR1 MNHEY and CDR2 SMNVEV (reference sequence). J lost 7 bases, V lost 5 bases, and 13 bases had no gene match. The CDR3 totals 16 residues. This study enrolled people aged roughly 18 to 90 from about two dozen US geographic areas. Categorization into cohorts depended on clinical history that participants reported. Sequenced by immunoSEQ multiplex PCR; TCRdb stores in-frame clones only, minus some. The sample contains 150,000 to 200,000 clones, around 84% of which appear only once.

The sequencing sample was made of PBMCs or T cells enriched from blood (not recorded which). The chain combines TRBV27 with TRBJ1-2, with 10 bases that match TRBD1. This clonotype originated in a man aged 45-65 years who had recovered from COVID-19. CDR3 DNA: TGTGCCAGCAGTCTACAGACAGGGGGCGCATCAGGTGGCTACACCTTC. Residues: CASSLQTGGASGGYTF.